The TCR beta chain described here comes from a study of blood T cell repertoires in COVID-19. The V gene's germline CDR1 is SGHTA and CDR2 FQGTGA. Trimming pared 1 base from V and 5 bases from J, leaving 9 bases between. The CDR3 has 15 amino acids. Sequenced by immunoSEQ multiplex PCR; TCRdb stores in-frame clones only, minus some. The sample has 62,000 or so clones; 80% to 90% are singletons. The chain links TRBV7-3 to TRBJ1-6, with no clear D. The sequenced sample consisted of peripheral blood. This clonotype was sampled from a man aged 50 to 60 with acute or convalescent COVID-19. The CDR3: CASSLSPGNNSPLHF. The CDR3 region has the DNA TGTGCCAGCAGCTTAAGTCCAGGCAATAATTCACCCCTCCACTTT.